The rows below give T cell receptor beta chains drawn from one sample of a study of radiation and T cells in renal cell carcinoma. Sequencing was performed with immunoSEQ multiplex PCR; in TCRdb, only in-frame clones are kept and a portion is missing. The profile shows 90,000 to 100,000 clones, 84% of them singletons. Sample: blood, taken from a patient whose treatment included radiotherapy and nephrectomy. Source of these receptors: a man in his sixties with renal cell carcinoma. Both conserved end residues are trimmed from each CDR3.

V gene	J gene	CDR3 protein
TRBV10-1	TRBJ2-7	ASSELTGSSYEQY
TRBV11-3	TRBJ2-5	ASSTGLETQY
TRBV5-1	TRBJ2-3	ASGAPGGLAGVIADTQY
TRBV30	TRBJ2-3	AWTSGPPDTQY
TRBV6-5	TRBJ2-5	ASSYSDRGTQY
TRBV5-1	TRBJ2-3	ASSLGADTDTQY
TRBV5-1	TRBJ2-3	ASSRRDTTTDTQY
TRBV4-1	TRBJ2-7	ASSLQEAYYEQY
TRBV5-1	TRBJ2-3	ASSLVGTGNTDTQY
TRBV10-3	TRBJ2-7	AIGGGANSDEQY
TRBV7-8	TRBJ2-5	ASSLELAGIGTQY
TRBV5-4	TRBJ1-2	ASSWDTPVGLNYGYT
TRBV11-2	TRBJ2-5	ASSAQQETQY
TRBV15	TRBJ1-1	ATSRDSGTGRNTEAF
TRBV11-2	TRBJ1-3	ASSPITGRSGNTIY
TRBV19	TRBJ1-1	ASRGRGPAEAF
TRBV29-1	TRBJ2-7	SVQLMRTGEQY
TRBV19	TRBJ1-2	ASNQGSYGYT
TRBV18	TRBJ2-2	ASLPGANTGELF
TRBV4-2	TRBJ2-1	ASSHGRDFDYNEQF
TRBV10-3	TRBJ2-7	AVGRSLDSYEQY
TRBV10-1	TRBJ2-1	ASGSLDYNEQF
TRBV7-9	TRBJ2-2	ASSLELQLF
TRBV9	TRBJ2-2	ASSAPTRLPGELF
TRBV25-1	TRBJ2-2	ASSRLAGKTGELF
TRBV5-6	TRBJ2-5	ASSRGLEGETQY
TRBV7-6	TRBJ2-7	ASSLVAGGPSQEQY
TRBV27	TRBJ2-4	ARNNGTSGSKRGVRAKNIQY
TRBV19	TRBJ1-1	ASSIPLGRLNTEAF
TRBV5-1	TRBJ1-6	ASSLSGRGTVSPLH